This T cell receptor beta chain was captured by sequencing in a study of T cell responses to AZD1222 COVID-19 vaccine. Study results and limitations: Per reports, nearly half of all spike-specific TCRs target regions that are unmutated in variants.

Clones were read by immunoSEQ multiplex PCR, and TCRdb kept only the in-frame ones, dropping some. The repertoire includes almost 95,000 clones, around 85% of them detected once, and 4.5% sits in the top ten. Trimming pared 3 bases from V and 2 bases from J, leaving 14 bases between. CDR3 length: 15 residues. The V gene's germline CDR1 is MNHEY and CDR2 SMNVEV (reference sequence). Comment on this clone: Its target is not known.

This TCR came from an adult who received the AZD1222 COVID-19 vaccine. V is TRBV27 and J is TRBJ2-7; weak D call: TRBD2 (5 bases). This specimen was peripheral blood, taken 28 days after the second AZD1222 dose. The CDR3 loop reads CASSFGGGVTYEQYF. For the CDR3, the DNA is TGTGCCAGCAGTTTTGGAGGTGGGGTGACCTACGAGCAGTACTTC.